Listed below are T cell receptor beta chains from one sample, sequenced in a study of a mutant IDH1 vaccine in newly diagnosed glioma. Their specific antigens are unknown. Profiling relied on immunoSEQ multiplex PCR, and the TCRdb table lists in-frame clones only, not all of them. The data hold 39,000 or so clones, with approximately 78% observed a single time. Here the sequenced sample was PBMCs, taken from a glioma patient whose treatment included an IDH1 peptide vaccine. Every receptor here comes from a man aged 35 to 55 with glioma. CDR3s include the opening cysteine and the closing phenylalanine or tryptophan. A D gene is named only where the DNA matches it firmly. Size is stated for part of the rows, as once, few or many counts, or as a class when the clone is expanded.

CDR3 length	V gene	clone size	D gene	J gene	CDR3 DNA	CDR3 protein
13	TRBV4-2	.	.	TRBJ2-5	TGTGCCAGCAGCCAGGAGATCAGGGAGACCCAGTACTTC	CASSQEIRETQYF
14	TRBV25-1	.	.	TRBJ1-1	TGTGCCAGCAGTTCCCGGGGAGGGAGGACTGAAGCTTTCTTT	CASSSRGGRTEAFF
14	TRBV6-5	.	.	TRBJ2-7	TGTGCCAGCAGTTACAAGGGGGGTACTAACGGGCAGTACTTC	CASSYKGGTNGQYF
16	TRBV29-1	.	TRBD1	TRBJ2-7	TGCAGCGTTGAAGCCCCCCGGGACAGCCTTTCCTACGAGCAGTACTTC	CSVEAPRDSLSYEQYF
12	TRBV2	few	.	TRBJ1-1	TGTGCCAGCAGTGAAGCGCGGATCGAGGCTTTCTTT	CASSEARIEAFF
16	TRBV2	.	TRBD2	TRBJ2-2	TGTGCCAGCAGTCCCAGCGGGGGGGAGAACACCGGGGAGCTGTTTTTT	CASSPSGGENTGELFF
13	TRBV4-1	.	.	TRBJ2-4	TGCGCCAGCAGCCAAGTTTACTTAAACATTCAGTACTTC	CASSQVYLNIQYF
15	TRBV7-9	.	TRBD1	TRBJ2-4	TGTGCCCTAGGGCAGGGGGCTTCTGGCAAAAACATTCAGTACTTC	CALGQGASGKNIQYF
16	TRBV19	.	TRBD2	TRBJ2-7	TGTGCCAGTAGTATACGTGGCGGGGGGGGCTCCTACGAGCAGTACTTC	CASSIRGGGGSYEQYF
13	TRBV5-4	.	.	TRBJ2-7	TGTGCCAGCAGCCTTGAAGGGTCCTACGAGCAGTACTTC	CASSLEGSYEQYF
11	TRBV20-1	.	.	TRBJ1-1	TGCAGTGCTTCCCTGAACACTGAAGCTTTCTTT	CSASLNTEAFF
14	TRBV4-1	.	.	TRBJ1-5	TGCGCCAGCAGCCAACAGACAGGATATCAGCCCCAGCATTTT	CASSQQTGYQPQHF
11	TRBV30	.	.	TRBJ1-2	TGTGCCTGGAGTTTTCGCTTAGGCTACACCTTC	CAWSFRLGYTF
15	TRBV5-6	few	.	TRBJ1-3	TGTGCCAGCAGCTCCGACGGGCTCTCTGGAAACACCATATATTTT	CASSSDGLSGNTIYF
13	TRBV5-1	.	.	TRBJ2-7	TGCGCCAGCAGCTCATCAGGGGTATACGAGCAGTACTTC	CASSSSGVYEQYF
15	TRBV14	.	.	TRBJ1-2	TGTGCCAGCAGCCTTAGCCAAACAGCCCCCTATGGCTACACCTTC	CASSLSQTAPYGYTF
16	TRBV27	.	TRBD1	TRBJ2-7	TGTGCCAGCAGTCGCCATAGATGGGACAGAGCCTACGAGCAGTACTTC	CASSRHRWDRAYEQYF
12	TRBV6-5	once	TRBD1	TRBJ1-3	TGTGCCAGCAGGACAGGGGGAAACACCATATATTTT	CASRTGGNTIYF